Below, 25 T cell receptor beta chains from the same sample are listed, as sequenced in a study of blood T cell repertoires in COVID-19. Sequencing was performed with immunoSEQ multiplex PCR; in TCRdb, only in-frame clones are kept and a portion is missing. The sample holds about 170,000 clones, around 85% seen once. What was sequenced was peripheral blood. These receptors originate from a woman over 75 with COVID-19, enrolled during active disease.

V usage is TRBV5-6 and J usage is TRBJ2-7; 8 bases match TRBD1. CDR3 size: 14 residues. CDR1 and CDR2 (germline): SGHDT, YYEEEE. V shed 4 bases and J 1 base; nucleotides not matched to a gene: 4. As DNA, the CDR3 is TGTGCCAGCAGCCGACAGGGGAGTTCCTACGAGCAGTACTTC. Encoded protein: CASSRQGSSYEQYF.

This chain connects TRBV4-2 to TRBJ1-6; no clear D. Per germline, CDR1 LGHNA and CDR2 YNFKEQ. This CDR3 is 15 amino acids long. Trimming stripped 6 bases from V and 9 bases from J, with 18 bases between. CDR3: CASSPRPGIGSPLHF. The CDR3 DNA sequence: TGTGCCAGCAGTCCAAGGCCCGGGATAGGTTCACCCCTCCACTTT.

The rearrangement links TRBV18 to TRBJ1-4; D remains ambiguous. Germline assignment: CDR1 KGHSH and CDR2 LQKENI. The CDR3 length is 15 residues. Deletions cut 3 bases from V and 3 bases from J, with 11 bases between. The CDR3 spells CASSPAGEANEKLFF. CDR3 nucleotides: TGTGCCAGCTCACCCGCCGGGGAGGCTAATGAAAAACTGTTTTTT.

J is TRBJ2-1 and V is TRBV18, with D possibly being TRBD1 (5 bases). The CDR3 spans 16 residues. CDR1 and CDR2 (germline): KGHSH, LQKENI. V was cut by 2 bases and J by 1 base, with 12 bases left in between. This CDR3 reads CASSPTRTLSYNEQFF. The CDR3 coding sequence is TGTGCCAGCTCACCAACTCGGACACTTTCCTACAATGAGCAGTTCTTC.

This clone was observed a few times. The chain has TRBV10-1 and TRBJ1-3; possible D gene TRBD1, 5 bases. This CDR3 is built from 13 residues. V lost 5 bases to trimming and J lost 0 bases, with 5 bases between them. Germline V gives CDR1 WNHNN, CDR2 SYGVQD (reference sequence). CDR3: CASSTGSGNTIYF. The CDR3 DNA is TGCGCCAGCAGTACAGGCTCTGGAAACACCATATATTTT.

The V and J genes are TRBV6-5 and TRBJ1-2; unclear D gene. Germline CDR1 and CDR2: MNHEY and SVGAGI. The CDR3 extends over 13 amino acids. V dropped 6 bases and J dropped 3 bases, with 11 bases sitting between them. The CDR3: CASSQTGDYGYTF. CDR3 in DNA: TGTGCCAGCAGCCAGACGGGAGACTATGGCTACACCTTC.

This chain links TRBV4-1 with TRBJ2-5; D perhaps matches TRBD2 (6 bases). Germline V gene data show CDR1 as MGHRA and CDR2 as YSYEKL. The CDR3 covers 16 residues. V was clipped by 3 bases and J by 4 bases, with 18 bases between them. The CDR3 sequence: CASSQDLSRGRETQYF. Written as DNA, the CDR3 is TGCGCCAGCAGCCAGGATTTATCGCGGGGACGAGAGACCCAGTACTTC.

The chain couples TRBV7-2 to TRBJ1-2; 7 bases are a match to TRBD1. This CDR3 has 13 amino acids. The trim removed 6 bases at V and 8 bases at J, leaving 9 bases unmatched. The germline gives CDR1 SGHTA, CDR2 FQGNSA. CDR3 region: CASRPEGAGGYTF. Here the CDR3 DNA reads TGTGCCAGCAGACCTGAGGGGGCCGGGGGCTACACCTTC.

The rearrangement joins TRBV9 to TRBJ2-5; 10 nucleotides align to TRBD2. The germline gives CDR1 SGDLS, CDR2 YYNGEE. This CDR3 is built from 15 residues. Germline trimming cut 4 bases from V and 4 bases from J; bases unmatched to any gene: 7. The CDR3 sequence is CASSPAGGLRETQYF. CDR3 bases: TGTGCCAGCAGCCCAGCGGGGGGGCTCCGAGAGACCCAGTACTTC.

The genes are TRBV5-1 and TRBJ1-1; possible D gene TRBD1, 6 bases. The CDR3 runs to 13 residues. The V end was cut by 2 bases, the J end by 3 bases, with 8 bases between. CDR1 and CDR2 (germline): SGHRS, YFSETQ. The CDR3 DNA is TGCGCCAGCAGCTTACAGGGCTACACTGAAGCTTTCTTT. Translated: CASSLQGYTEAFF.

The CDR3 sequence is CASGGYKNQPQHF. The CDR3 coding sequence is TGTGCCAGCGGCGGCTATAAGAATCAGCCCCAGCATTTT. V gene TRBV19 combines with J gene TRBJ1-5; D is ambiguous. V was shortened by 9 bases and J by 4 bases, with 13 bases between the two germline ends. Per the germline V gene, CDR1 is LNHDA and CDR2 is SQIVND (reference sequence). The CDR3 loop spans 13 amino acids.

The chain links TRBV29-1 to TRBJ1-2; a weak D match, TRBD1 (6 bases). The V gene lost 0 bases and the J gene lost 7 bases, with 18 bases spanning the gap. Germline values: CDR1 SQVTM, CDR2 ANQGSEA. CDR3 size: 15 residues. Written as DNA, the CDR3 is TGCAGCGTTGAAGATCGAAGGGGGTCGGTTAGTGGCTACACCTTC. It encodes CSVEDRRGSVSGYTF.

V and J are TRBV5-6 and TRBJ1-3; D call uncertain. Germline V lookup: CDR1 SGHDT, CDR2 YYEEEE. The CDR3 totals 13 residues. Trimming took off 4 bases at V and 0 bases at J, with 5 bases between the two ends. CDR3 coding DNA: TGTGCCAGCAGCCTGAGCTCTGGAAACACCATATATTTT. Translation gives CASSLSSGNTIYF.

The chain uses TRBV5-4 and TRBJ1-6; weak D call: TRBD1 (5 bases). With 0 bases removed from V and 10 bases from J, the gap between germline ends came to 17 bases. The CDR3 has 16 amino acids. The germline V gene encodes CDR1 SGHNT and CDR2 YYREEE (reference sequence). The CDR3 region is CASSLASQGGRSPLHF. The CDR3 DNA sequence: TGTGCCAGCAGCTTGGCCTCCCAGGGCGGACGGTCACCCCTCCACTTT.

The rearrangement joins TRBV6-5 to TRBJ1-4, with D maybe TRBD1 (5 bases). CDR1 is MNHEY, CDR2 SVGAGI, per germline. The CDR3 contains 14 residues. V lost 5 bases and J lost 4, with 11 bases in between. This CDR3 is CASSPTGFNEKLFF. The CDR3 DNA reads TGTGCCAGCAGTCCAACAGGATTTAATGAAAAACTGTTTTTT.

The CDR3 DNA follows: TGTGCCAGCAGCTTGGTGGGACAGGGTCCCAATGAGCAGTTCTTC. Translating gives CASSLVGQGPNEQFF. V is TRBV5-4 and J is TRBJ2-1; 9 nucleotides agree with TRBD1. The CDR3 length is 15 residues. The germline gives CDR1 SGHNT, CDR2 YYREEE (reference sequence). Trimming cost V 0 bases and J 6 bases; bases outside gene matches: 4. The full variable domain, rest sourced from reference TRBV5-4 and TRBJ2-1, is ETGVTQSPTHLIKTRGQQVTLRCSSQSGHNTVSWYQQALGQGPQFIFQYYREEENGRGNFPPRFSGLQFPNYSSELNVNALELDDSALYLCASSLVGQGPNEQFFGPGTRLTVL.

The chain uses TRBV7-3 and TRBJ2-5; 7 bases fit TRBD2. V dropped 5 bases and J dropped 5; count of bases not matched to a gene: 11. This CDR3 comprises 15 residues. Germline CDR1 SGHTA, CDR2 FQGTGA. DNA of the CDR3: TGTGCCAGCAGCCAAGGGACGGGAGGAGGGGAGACCCAGTACTTC. This codes for CASSQGTGGGETQYF.

CDR3 residues: CASSPGQGSRANYGYTF. CDR3 bases: TGTGCCAGCAGCCCGGGACAGGGGAGCCGAGCTAACTATGGCTACACCTTC. The chain recombines TRBV5-5 with TRBJ1-2, with 10 bases that match TRBD1. Per the germline V gene, CDR1 is SGHKS and CDR2 is YYEKEE (reference sequence). V lost 4 bases, J lost 0 bases, and 9 bases stayed unmatched. The CDR3 contains 17 residues.

V is TRBV7-9 and J is TRBJ1-2; D ambiguous. This CDR3 contains 14 residues. Germline lookup yields CDR1 SEHNR and CDR2 FQNEAQ (reference sequence). Trimming removed 1 base at V and 2 bases at J, with 8 bases between. The CDR3 DNA reads as TGTGCCAGCAGCTTAGGAGTCACCAACTATGGCTACACCTTC. Amino acid sequence: CASSLGVTNYGYTF.

The table lists this clone with a few counts. The V gene is TRBV3-1 (or the pseudogene TRBV3-2), the J gene TRBJ1-1, with 8 bases that match TRBD1. The CDR3 has 15 amino acids. The germline V gene has CDR1 LGHDT and CDR2 YNNKEL (reference sequence). The V segment lost 1 base and the J segment 5 bases; nucleotides outside the gene matches: 6. Here the CDR3 DNA reads TGTGCCAGCAGCCAAGCCGGGACAGGCGGTACTGAAGCTTTCTTT. Translation gives CASSQAGTGGTEAFF.

The rearrangement uses TRBV5-5 and TRBJ2-5, with 12 bases lining up with TRBD1. The CDR3 sequence is 16 residues long. Trimming at V came to 4 bases and at J to 5 bases, leaving 9 bases not matched to a gene. The germline V gene has CDR1 SGHKS and CDR2 YYEKEE (reference sequence). CDR3 sequence (DNA): TGTGCCAGCAGCCCGAGGGACAGGGGGCGTTGGGAGACCCAGTACTTC. It is translated as CASSPRDRGRWETQYF.

V and J are TRBV3-1 (or the pseudogene TRBV3-2) and TRBJ1-2; D is perhaps TRBD1 (6 bases). Germline values: CDR1 LGHDT, CDR2 YNNKEL (reference sequence). V dropped 1 base and J dropped 0 bases, with 12 bases sitting between them. The CDR3 has 16 residues. The CDR3 reads CASSQATRGPNYGYTF. The CDR3 region has the DNA TGTGCCAGCAGCCAAGCTACCAGGGGTCCTAACTATGGCTACACCTTC.

This clone has just one count. The V call is TRBV12-3 or TRBV12-4, the J call TRBJ1-5; D call uncertain. The CDR3 spans 13 residues. Trimming left V 5 bases short and J 4 bases short, with 9 bases between. CDR3 DNA sequence: TGTGCCAGCAGTCCTCAAGCGAATCAGCCCCAGCATTTT. Translating gives CASSPQANQPQHF.

This sequence joins TRBV5-8 and TRBJ2-1; 7 nucleotides agree with TRBD2. The germline V gene has CDR1 SGHTS and CDR2 YDEGEE. The CDR3 runs to 12 residues. V was pared by 3 bases and J by 9 bases, with 3 bases of the junction left unmatched. In nucleotides, the CDR3 is TGTGCCAGCAGCTATCTAGCGGTTGAGCAGTTCTTC. Protein: CASSYLAVEQFF.

As DNA, the CDR3 is TGTGCCAGCAGCTTAGGACTACCCTACAATGAGCAGTTCTTC. It specifies CASSLGLPYNEQFF. The genes are TRBV7-9 and TRBJ2-1; D may be TRBD2 (5 bases). Trimming pared 1 base from V and 2 bases from J, leaving 6 bases between. Germline CDR1 is SEHNR and CDR2 is FQNEAQ (reference sequence). This CDR3 is built from 14 residues.